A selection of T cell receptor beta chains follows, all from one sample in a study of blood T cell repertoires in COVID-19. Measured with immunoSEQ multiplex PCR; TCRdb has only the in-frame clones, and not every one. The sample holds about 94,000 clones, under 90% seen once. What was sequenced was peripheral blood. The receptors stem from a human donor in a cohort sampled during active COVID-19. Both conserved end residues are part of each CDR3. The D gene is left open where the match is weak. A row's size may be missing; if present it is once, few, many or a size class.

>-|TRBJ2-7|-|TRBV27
TGTGCCAGCAGTTTAGAATACGGCGAGCAGTACTTC
CASSLEYGEQYF
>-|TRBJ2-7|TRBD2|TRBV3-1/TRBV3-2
TGTGCCAGCAGCCCCGGACAAGGACTAGCGGATGAGCAGTACTTC
CASSPGQGLADEQYF
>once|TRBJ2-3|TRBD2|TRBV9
TGTGCCAGCAGCCTTCGACTAGCCCAGGCAGATACGCAGTATTTT
CASSLRLAQADTQYF
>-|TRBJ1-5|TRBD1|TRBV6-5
TGTGCCAGCCGGACAGGGGATGGTCAGCCCCAGCATTTT
CASRTGDGQPQHF
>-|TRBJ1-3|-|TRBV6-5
TGTGCCAGCAGTTCGACAACGGCCGGAAACACCATATATTTT
CASSSTTAGNTIYF
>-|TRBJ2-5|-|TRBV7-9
TGTGCCAGCAGCTTTGCGGAAAGCGGGCCCTACTTC
CASSFAESGPYF
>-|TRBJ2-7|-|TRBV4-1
TGCGCCAGCAGCCCCCGAGTAGGGGAAAACTACGAGCAGTACTTC
CASSPRVGENYEQYF
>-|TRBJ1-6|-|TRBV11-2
TGTGCCAGCAGACACCTCGGGGGGCTTAATTCACCCCTCCACTTT
CASRHLGGLNSPLHF
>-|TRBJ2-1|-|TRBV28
TGTGCCAGCGGCCTGGGGGGGGCCCCCTCCTACAATGAGCAGTTCTTC
CASGLGGAPSYNEQFF
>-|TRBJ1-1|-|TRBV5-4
TGTGCCAGCAGCCAGGACAGGAACACTGAAGCTTTCTTT
CASSQDRNTEAFF
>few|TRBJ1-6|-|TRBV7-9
TGTGCCAGCAGCTTAGCGCGGGGGGTTAATTCACCCCTCCACTTT
CASSLARGVNSPLHF
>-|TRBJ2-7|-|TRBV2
TGTGCCAGCAGGGGACTCGCCATGTACGAGCAGTACTTC
CASRGLAMYEQYF
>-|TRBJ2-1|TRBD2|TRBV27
TGTGCCAGCAGTCAAGTCATCCCGGGACTAGCGGATCAGAACAATGAGCAGTTCTTC
CASSQVIPGLADQNNEQFF
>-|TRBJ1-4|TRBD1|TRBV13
TGTGCCAGCAGCTTCTCCGGGGACAGAAATGAAAAACTGTTTTTT
CASSFSGDRNEKLFF
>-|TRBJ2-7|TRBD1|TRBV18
TGTGCCAGCTCACCTCAGGGGGCGCTCCGCTACGAGCAGTACTTC
CASSPQGALRYEQYF
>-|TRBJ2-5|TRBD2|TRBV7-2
TGTGCCAGCAGCCCTAGCGGGGGAAAAGAGACCCAGTACTTC
CASSPSGGKETQYF
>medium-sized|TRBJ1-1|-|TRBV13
TGTGCCAGCAGCCCCTGGACACTGAACACTGAAGCTTTCTTT
CASSPWTLNTEAFF
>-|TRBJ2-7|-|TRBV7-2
TGTGCCAGCAGCCCCAGACAAGGATCCTACGAGCAGTACTTC
CASSPRQGSYEQYF
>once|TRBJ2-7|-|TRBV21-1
TGTGCCAGCAGCTCCCAAGGGGGGGGGACAGGGAGGCCCGAGCAGTACTTC
CASSSQGGGTGRPEQYF
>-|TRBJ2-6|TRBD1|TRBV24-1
TGTGCCACCAGTGAGTCGGGACAGGGACTCTCTGGGGCCAACGTCCTGACTTTC
CATSESGQGLSGANVLTF
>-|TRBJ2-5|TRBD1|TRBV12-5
TGTGCTAGTGGTTTGGGAGGGCCGGGACAGGGAAAGACCCAGTACTTC
CASGLGGPGQGKTQYF
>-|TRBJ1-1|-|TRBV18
TGTGCCAGCTCACTACCGGTAGGAGGAGAAGCTTTCTTT
CASSLPVGGEAFF
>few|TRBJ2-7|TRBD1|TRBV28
TGTGCCAGCAGCTCCGCCGGGACAGGGCTATACGAGCAGTACTTC
CASSSAGTGLYEQYF
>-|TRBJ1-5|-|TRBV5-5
TGTGCCAGCAGCCGTACAGCCACCACCAATCAGCCCCAGCATTTT
CASSRTATTNQPQHF
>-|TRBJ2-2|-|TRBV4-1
TGCGCCAGCAGCCTTAGCGAGACGAACACCGGGGAGCTGTTTTTT
CASSLSETNTGELFF
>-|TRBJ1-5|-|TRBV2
TGTGCCAGCAGTGATGGCCTCAATAGCAATCAGCCCCAGCATTTT
CASSDGLNSNQPQHF
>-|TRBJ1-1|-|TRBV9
TGTGCCAGCAGCGTAGATGTACAGAACACTGAAGCTTTCTTT
CASSVDVQNTEAFF
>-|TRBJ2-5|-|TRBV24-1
TGTGCCACCAGTGACCCCGTGGGCGCCCATGAGACCCAGTACTTC
CATSDPVGAHETQYF
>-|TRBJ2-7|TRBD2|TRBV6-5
TGTGCCAGCTATCCGGGACTAGTTGGCCACGAGCAGTACTTC
CASYPGLVGHEQYF
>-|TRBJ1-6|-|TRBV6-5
TGTGCCAGCGGACAGCATAATTCACCCCTCCACTTT
CASGQHNSPLHF
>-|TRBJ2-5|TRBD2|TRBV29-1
TGCAGCGCGTTATTACTAGCGGGAGGGCGGGAGACCCAGTACTTC
CSALLLAGGRETQYF
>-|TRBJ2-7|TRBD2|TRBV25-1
TGTGCCAGCCCGGGACTAGCGGGAGGAGGGGAGCAGTACTTC
CASPGLAGGGEQYF
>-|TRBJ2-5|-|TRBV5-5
TGTGCCAGCTCCAGGGATAATCAAGAGACCCAGTACTTC
CASSRDNQETQYF
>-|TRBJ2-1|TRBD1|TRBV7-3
TGTGCCAGCAGCGACAGGGGAGGCAATGAGCAGTTCTTC
CASSDRGGNEQFF
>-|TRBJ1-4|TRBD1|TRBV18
TGTGCCAGCTCACCACTAACCGCGGGACAGATAAATGAAAAACTGTTTTTT
CASSPLTAGQINEKLFF
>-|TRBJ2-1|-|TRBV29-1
TGCAGCGTTTTTTGGAGGGGGGGGCATAATGAGCAGTTCTTC
CSVFWRGGHNEQFF
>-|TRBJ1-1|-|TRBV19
TGTGCCAGTAGTCCCAGGGACATAACTAACACTGAAGCTTTCTTT
CASSPRDITNTEAFF
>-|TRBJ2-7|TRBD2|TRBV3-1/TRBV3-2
TGTGCCAGCAGCCGAGCTAGCGGGAGTTTCGAGCAGTACTTC
CASSRASGSFEQYF
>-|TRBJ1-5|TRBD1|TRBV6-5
TGTGCCAGCAGGCGGACAGGGGACAATCAGCCCCAGCATTTT
CASRRTGDNQPQHF
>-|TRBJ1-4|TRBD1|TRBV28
TGTGCCAGCAGCCCTCTTAACAGGGGAGGTGAAAAACTGTTTTTT
CASSPLNRGGEKLFF
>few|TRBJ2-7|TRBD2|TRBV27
TGTGCCAGCAGTACCCTAGCGGCCCTCTACGAGCAGTACTTC
CASSTLAALYEQYF
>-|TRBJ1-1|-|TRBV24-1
TGTGCCACCCAGGGTGGGTCTTCTGGGAACACTGAAGCTTTCTTT
CATQGGSSGNTEAFF
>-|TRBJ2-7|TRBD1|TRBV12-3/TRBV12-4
TGTGCCAGCAGTTTCGGACAGGTTGAGCAGCAGTACTTC
CASSFGQVEQQYF
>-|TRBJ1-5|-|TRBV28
TGTGCCAGCACCTCTGGGATGGGGGGTCATAGCAATCAGCCCCAGCATTTT
CASTSGMGGHSNQPQHF
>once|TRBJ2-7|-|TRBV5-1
TGCGCCAGCAGCGTAACAGGGTCCGGCTACGAGCAGTACTTC
CASSVTGSGYEQYF
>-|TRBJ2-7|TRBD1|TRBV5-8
TGTGCCAGCAGCACCGACAGGGGCTACGAGCAGTACTTC
CASSTDRGYEQYF
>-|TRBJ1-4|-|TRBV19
TGTGCCAGTAGTACCGACAAGTCCGAAAAACTGTTTTTT
CASSTDKSEKLFF
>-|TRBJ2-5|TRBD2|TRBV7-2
TGTGCCAGCAGCTTAAGGACTAGCGGGAGAGGGGAGACCCAGTACTTC
CASSLRTSGRGETQYF
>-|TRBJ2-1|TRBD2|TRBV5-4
TGTGCCAGCAGCTCGGGACTAGCCTACAATGAGCAGTTCTTC
CASSSGLAYNEQFF
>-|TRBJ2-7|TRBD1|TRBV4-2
TGTGCCAGCAGCCGAGACAGGGGCTCCTACGAGCAGTACTTC
CASSRDRGSYEQYF
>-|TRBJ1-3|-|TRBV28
TGTGCCAGCAGTTTATCTCGAAACACCATATATTTT
CASSLSRNTIYF
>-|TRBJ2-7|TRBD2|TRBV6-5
TGTGCCAGCAGTTACCACGGCCCGGGAGGAACAGACGAGCAGTACTTC
CASSYHGPGGTDEQYF
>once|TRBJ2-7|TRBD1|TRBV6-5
TGTGCCAGCAGGTATACCGGGACAGGGGCCTACGAGCAGTACTTC
CASRYTGTGAYEQYF
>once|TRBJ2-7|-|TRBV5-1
TGCGCCAGCAGCGGTAGCGGAAGCTCCTACGAGCAGTACTTC
CASSGSGSSYEQYF
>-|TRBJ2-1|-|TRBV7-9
TGTGCCAGCAGCTCGAAGGGGGTAGGGAATGAGCAGTTCTTC
CASSSKGVGNEQFF